The 18 T cell receptor beta chains below come from one sample, sequenced in a study of T cell responses to AZD1222 COVID-19 vaccine. Method: immunoSEQ multiplex PCR; TCRdb's copy keeps in-frame clones and lacks some. The table includes tens of thousands of clones, about 80% detected once. The material sequenced was peripheral blood, taken on day 0 of AZD1222 vaccination. These receptors were obtained from an adult in good health.

The rearrangement links TRBV5-1 to TRBJ2-7; 15 nucleotides match TRBD2. This CDR3 has 18 amino acids. CDR1 is SGHRS and CDR2 is YFSETQ in the germline V gene. J was trimmed by 7 bases and V by 5 bases; bases with no gene match: 16. The CDR3, as DNA: TGCGCCAGCAGTCTACCACCGGGACTAGCGGGAGGCCCGGGGGAGCAGTACTTC. Its translation is CASSLPPGLAGGPGEQYF.

The chain recombines TRBV7-2 with TRBJ2-1, with a tentative D call TRBD2 (5 bases). The V end was cut by 5 bases, the J end by 7 bases, with 18 bases between. The CDR3 covers 15 residues. Per germline, CDR1 SGHTA and CDR2 FQGNSA. The CDR3: CASSPLPVGVNEQFF. The CDR3 DNA reads TGTGCCAGCAGCCCCCTCCCGGTGGGAGTAAATGAGCAGTTCTTC.

J is TRBJ2-3 and V is TRBV2, with 12 bases identical to TRBD2. V gave up 4 bases and J gave up 0 bases; unmatched junction bases: 5. Germline lookup yields CDR1 SNHLY and CDR2 FYNNEI. The CDR3 is made up of 17 amino acids. CDR3 bases: TGTGCCAGCAGTGTTCTAGCGGGGGGGCCAAGCACAGATACGCAGTATTTT. It yields the protein CASSVLAGGPSTDTQYF.

This chain links TRBV6-5 with TRBJ1-1; D remains unclear. The CDR3 contains 13 residues. The V gene lost 4 bases and the J gene lost 0 bases, with 6 bases spanning the gap. Germline V CDR1 and CDR2: MNHEY, SVGAGI. CDR3 nucleotides: TGTGCCAGCAGTTCGCAGATGAACACTGAAGCTTTCTTT. Its protein product is CASSSQMNTEAFF.

A few counts support this clone. The chain links TRBV6-2 or TRBV6-3 to TRBJ2-2; 8 bases map to TRBD1. The CDR3 consists of 19 residues. Germline values: CDR1 MNHEY, CDR2 SVGEGT. V shed 2 bases, J shed 1 base, and the junction held 12 bases outside the gene matches. For the CDR3, the DNA is TGTGCCAGCAGTTACCGCAGGAATGCCGGGACAGGGAACACCGGGGAGCTGTTTTTT. The encoded protein is CASSYRRNAGTGNTGELFF.

This chain links TRBV10-1 with TRBJ1-6; TRBD1 is a possible D gene (5 bases). V shed 6 bases and J shed 5 bases, with 8 bases lying between them. CDR1 and CDR2 from the germline V gene are WNHNN and SYGVQD (reference sequence). This CDR3 is built from 13 residues. This CDR3 reads CASRDNDNSPLHF. In DNA, the CDR3 is TGCGCCAGCAGGGACAACGATAATTCACCCCTCCACTTT.

The chain recombines TRBV28 with TRBJ1-2, with unresolved D. CDR3 length: 13 amino acids. V was shortened by 2 bases and J by 1 base, with 5 bases between the two germline ends. The germline gives CDR1 MDHEN, CDR2 SYDVKM. The CDR3: CASSLPRNYGYTF. The CDR3 nucleotides read TGTGCCAGCAGTTTACCGCGTAACTATGGCTACACCTTC.

This chain connects TRBV14 to TRBJ2-1; D gene unclear. V was trimmed by 4 bases and J by 6 bases, leaving 10 bases between them. The germline CDR1 and CDR2 sequences are SGHDN and FVKESK. The CDR3 sequence is 13 residues long. CDR3 amino acids: CASSLDPGNEQFF. The DNA of the CDR3 is TGTGCCAGCAGCCTTGATCCGGGCAATGAGCAGTTCTTC.

The chain employs TRBV7-9 and TRBJ1-1; tentatively, D is TRBD1 (5 bases). Germline CDR1 reads SEHNR; CDR2 reads FQNEAQ (reference sequence). Trimming took 0 bases from V and 11 from J, leaving 10 bases between them. The CDR3 covers 12 residues. The CDR3 sequence: CASSLAPGDAFF. The CDR3 nucleotides are TGTGCCAGCAGCTTAGCGCCGGGGGATGCTTTCTTT.

The rearrangement uses TRBV27 and TRBJ2-5; D is uncertain. Germline values: CDR1 MNHEY, CDR2 SMNVEV (reference sequence). The CDR3 length is 13 residues. V was trimmed by 5 bases and J by 1 base, leaving 8 bases between them. The CDR3 reads CASSTILQETQYF. CDR3 nucleotide sequence: TGTGCCAGCAGTACTATCCTCCAAGAGACCCAGTACTTC.

The chain uses TRBV18 and TRBJ1-2, with no clear D. V was shortened by 1 base and J by 3 bases, with 9 bases between the two germline ends. The CDR3 sequence is 14 residues long. From germline, CDR1 is KGHSH and CDR2 LQKENI. CDR3 residues: CASSPRAGDYGYTF. The CDR3 DNA sequence: TGTGCCAGCTCACCACGTGCCGGGGACTATGGCTACACCTTC.

CDR3 sequence: CASSDYGYGYTF. CDR3 DNA sequence: TGTGCCAGCAGCGACTACGGGTATGGCTACACCTTC. The rearrangement uses TRBV7-2 and TRBJ1-2; no firm D call. Germline V lookup: CDR1 SGHTA, CDR2 FQGNSA. CDR3 size: 12 residues. V shed 5 bases and J shed 5 bases, with 9 bases lying between them.

V is TRBV20-1 and J is TRBJ1-1; D is unresolved. Germline V CDR1 and CDR2: DFQATT, SNEGSKA (reference sequence). The CDR3 consists of 11 residues. This CDR3 reads CSAGVNTEAFF. Here the CDR3 DNA reads TGCAGCGCCGGGGTGAACACTGAAGCTTTCTTT.

This rearrangement joins TRBV25-1 to TRBJ2-5; 7 nucleotides line up with TRBD1. The trim removed 3 bases at V and 6 bases at J, leaving 7 bases unmatched. CDR1 is MGHDK, CDR2 SYGVNS, per germline. The CDR3 consists of 14 residues. CDR3 DNA sequence: TGTGCCAGCAGTGAGCCCGGGACAGCTCAGACCCAGTACTTC. As protein: CASSEPGTAQTQYF.

The chain recombines TRBV11-2 with TRBJ1-2; 8 bases are shared with TRBD1. The length of the CDR3 is 15 residues. Losses at the gene ends were 3 bases for V and 2 bases for J; bases not matched to a gene: 5. Per germline, CDR1 SGHAT and CDR2 FQNNGV. DNA for the CDR3: TGTGCCAGCAGCTTTCCTGGACAGGGCAACTATGGCTACACCTTC. Protein sequence: CASSFPGQGNYGYTF.

The chain employs TRBV5-1 and TRBJ2-1, with 8 bases lining up with TRBD2. The CDR3 has 17 residues. J was trimmed by 9 bases and V by 1 base; bases with no gene match: 15. CDR1 and CDR2 from the germline V gene are SGHRS and YFSETQ. CDR3 loop: CASSLIPPGLESSEQFF. The CDR3, as DNA: TGCGCCAGCAGCTTGATTCCTCCGGGACTAGAATCTAGTGAGCAGTTCTTC.

The chain employs TRBV7-9 and TRBJ1-1; no clear D. There are 16 residues in the CDR3. V was clipped by 5 bases and J by 2 bases, with 18 bases between them. The germline V gene encodes CDR1 SEHNR and CDR2 FQNEAQ (reference sequence). DNA for the CDR3: TGTGCCAGCAGCCAACCCCTGACATCCGCAAACACTGAAGCTTTCTTT. This translates into CASSQPLTSANTEAFF. The full variable domain, completed using reference TRBV7-9 and TRBJ1-1, is DTGVSQNPRHKITKRGQNVTFRCDPISEHNRLYWYRQTLGQGPEFLTYFQNEAQLEKSRLLSDRFSAERPKGSFSTLEIQRTEQGDSAMYLCASSQPLTSANTEAFFGQGTRLTVV.

The chain employs TRBV6-5 and TRBJ2-7; 8 bases fit TRBD2. The junction had 9 bases not matched to a gene; V was cut back by 2 bases and J by 6 bases. Germline assignment: CDR1 MNHEY and CDR2 SVGAGI. This CDR3 region has 15 residues. In DNA form, the CDR3 reads TGTGCCAGCAGTTACACGGGACTAGAAACCTCCGAGCAGTACTTC. Amino acids: CASSYTGLETSEQYF.